What follows are 20 T cell receptor beta chains derived from one specimen sequenced in a study of a mutant IDH1 vaccine in newly diagnosed glioma (dated by TCRdb to about 2021). Sample time point, as interpreted from the label and publication: week 35, safety follow-up. A 20-mer mutant IDH1 peptide at 300 micrograms in Montanide made up each vaccine dose, which was injected subcutaneously together with topical imiquimod. Libraries were prepared through the immunoSEQ multiplex PCR assay. TCRdb re-hosts the immuneACCESS table, in-frame sequences only. Its copies lack some clones; in the studies checked, an unresolved V gene accounts for under half of them, and the cause for the rest is not known. For this sample the table gives about 32,000 clones, of which around 80% were detected only once. Jointly, the top ten make up roughly 10% of the sample. For these receptors, no antigen is known. The material was PBMCs, obtained from a glioma patient whose treatment included an IDH1 peptide vaccine. These receptor sequences come from a woman aged 40 to 49 with glioma.

For the CDR3, the DNA is TGCGCCAGCAGCGATACGACAGGAAACACCATATATTTT. It encodes CASSDTTGNTIYF. This chain joins TRBV5-1 and TRBJ1-3; D is uncertain. Trimming removed 4 bases from V and 4 bases from J, with 9 bases in between. Per germline, CDR1 SGHRS and CDR2 YFSETQ. The CDR3 covers 13 residues.

This clone has just a few counts. The chain is built from TRBV4-1 and TRBJ1-5; D call uncertain. V shed 2 bases and J shed 3 bases, with 8 bases lying between them. In germline, CDR1 is MGHRA, CDR2 YSYEKL. The CDR3 totals 14 residues. The CDR3 loop is CASSQYQLNQPQHF. As DNA, the CDR3 is TGCGCCAGCAGCCAATATCAGCTCAATCAGCCCCAGCATTTT.

This clone came up a few times. This rearrangement joins TRBV9 to TRBJ2-2, with D perhaps TRBD2 (6 bases). The CDR3 sequence is 15 residues long. V was cut by 3 bases and J by 7 bases, with 16 bases left in between. Germline CDR1 SGDLS, CDR2 YYNGEE. CDR3 DNA sequence: TGTGCCAGCAGCGCCCGGGGGTCCGGGGGCGGGGAGCTGTTTTTT. It yields the protein CASSARGSGGGELFF.

CDR3 loop: CASSLADSSYEQYF. CDR3 in DNA: TGCGCCAGCAGCTTGGCAGACAGTTCCTACGAGCAGTACTTC. This sequence joins TRBV5-1 and TRBJ2-7; D may be TRBD1 (5 bases). V shed 0 bases and J shed 1 base, with 8 bases lying between them. CDR1 is SGHRS and CDR2 is YFSETQ in the germline V gene. The CDR3 consists of 14 residues.

V gene TRBV29-1 combines with J gene TRBJ2-7, with a tentative D call TRBD1 (5 bases). Germline-derived CDR1 and CDR2 are SQVTM and ANQGSEA. The CDR3 totals 11 residues. Trimming cost V 4 bases and J 5 bases, with 9 bases left between them. The CDR3 protein is CSVGTDNEQYF. The CDR3 nucleotides read TGCAGCGTTGGCACGGACAACGAGCAGTACTTC.

The J gene is TRBJ1-4, the V gene TRBV7-9, with 8 nucleotides matching TRBD1. Unmatched junction bases numbered 11, after V lost 3 bases and J lost 8 bases. Germline loops: CDR1 SEHNR, CDR2 FQNEAQ (reference sequence). The length of the CDR3 is 16 residues. The CDR3 nucleotides are TGTGCCAGCAGCTTTGGACAGGGAAACCTCGGAGAAAAACTGTTTTTT. Its translation: CASSFGQGNLGEKLFF.

The table lists this clone with a count of one. The chain combines TRBV28 with TRBJ1-5; D call uncertain. CDR3 size: 16 residues. Per germline, CDR1 MDHEN and CDR2 SYDVKM. V gave up 6 bases and J gave up 3 bases, with 18 bases separating them. The CDR3 loop reads CASSLLAGKNNQPQHF. The DNA for the CDR3 is TGTGCCAGCAGCCTACTGGCGGGAAAAAACAATCAGCCCCAGCATTTT. Supplemented by reference TRBV28 and TRBJ1-5, the full variable domain reads DVKVTQSSRYLVKRTGEKVFLECVQDMDHENMFWYRQDPGLGLRLIYFSYDVKMKEKGDIPEGYSVSREKKERFSLILESASTNQTSMYLCASSLLAGKNNQPQHFGDGTRLSIL.

The rearrangement joins TRBV2 to TRBJ1-6, with D uncertain. V was clipped by 8 bases and J by 8 bases, with 16 bases between them. CDR3 length: 14 residues. Germline CDR1 and CDR2: SNHLY and FYNNEI. The CDR3 region is CASAHRWQDSPLHF. The CDR3 coding sequence is TGTGCCAGCGCCCATAGGTGGCAAGATTCACCCCTCCACTTT.

The J gene is TRBJ1-2, the V gene TRBV5-1; a possible D gene is TRBD1 (5 bases). V lost 4 bases to trimming and J lost 8 bases, with 18 bases between them. Germline V gene lookup returns CDR1 SGHRS and CDR2 YFSETQ. The CDR3 has 14 amino acids. CDR3 region: CASSLPGARRGYTF. In DNA form, the CDR3 reads TGCGCCAGCAGCCTCCCCGGGGCCCGGAGGGGCTACACCTTC.

This sequence joins TRBV10-1 and TRBJ1-2; the D gene is possibly TRBD1 (6 bases). The CDR3 is made up of 13 amino acids. The germline V and J ends were trimmed by 5 bases and 8 bases, with 15 bases remaining between them. Germline values: CDR1 WNHNN, CDR2 SYGVQD (reference sequence). Here the CDR3 reads CASSTDRRGGYTF. Here the CDR3 DNA reads TGCGCCAGCAGTACTGACAGGAGAGGAGGCTACACCTTC.

This clone was observed a single time. J is TRBJ1-2 and V is TRBV7-8, with D possibly being TRBD1 (6 bases). This CDR3 region has 15 residues. Trimming removed 4 bases from V and 4 bases from J, with 16 bases in between. Germline V lookup: CDR1 SGHVS, CDR2 FQNEAQ. The CDR3, as DNA: TGTGCCAGCAGCTCATTGGACAGAGGTGGCTATGGCTACACCTTC. Encoded protein: CASSSLDRGGYGYTF. The full variable domain, with the rest looked up from reference TRBV7-8 and TRBJ1-2, is GAGVSQSPRYKVAKRGQDVALRCDPISGHVSLFWYQQALGQGPEFLTYFQNEAQLDKSGLPSDRFFAERPEGSVSTLKIQRTQQEDSAVYLCASSSLDRGGYGYTFGSGTRLTVV.

The V and J genes are TRBV10-3 and TRBJ1-2; the D is unclear. With 7 bases removed from V and 2 bases from J, the gap between germline ends came to 11 bases. Germline CDR1 reads ENHRY; CDR2 reads SYGVKD. The CDR3 has 13 residues. The CDR3 region has the DNA TGTGCCATCAAGGCGGGCAGAAACTATGGCTACACCTTC. Its translation: CAIKAGRNYGYTF.

This clone turned up a few times. The CDR3 reads CASSQVPQGMNTEAFF. CDR3 bases: TGTGCCAGCAGCCAAGTCCCACAGGGGATGAACACTGAAGCTTTCTTT. The V call is TRBV14, the J call TRBJ1-1; 7 bases map to TRBD1. Trimming took 1 base from V and 0 from J; bases not matched to a gene: 5. The germline V gene has CDR1 SGHDN and CDR2 FVKESK. The CDR3 runs to 16 residues.

The genes are TRBV4-1 and TRBJ2-7; D gene uncertain. The CDR3 is 13 residues long. V lost 6 bases and J lost 0, with 9 bases in between. Germline V gene lookup returns CDR1 MGHRA and CDR2 YSYEKL. CDR3 sequence: CASRPLGSYEQYF. The CDR3 coding sequence is TGCGCCAGCAGACCCCTCGGCTCCTACGAGCAGTACTTC.

The rearrangement joins TRBV7-9 to TRBJ1-4; D perhaps matches TRBD1 (6 bases). Germline CDR1 reads SEHNR; CDR2 reads FQNEAQ (reference sequence). The V end was cut by 5 bases, the J end by 4 bases, with 14 bases between. CDR3 length: 15 amino acids. DNA for the CDR3: TGTGCCAGCAGCGCGGGAGGACAGATTAATGAAAAACTGTTTTTT. Translating gives CASSAGGQINEKLFF.

The V call is TRBV9, the J call TRBJ1-6, with no clear D. Germline V gene data show CDR1 as SGDLS and CDR2 as YYNGEE. V gave up 0 bases and J gave up 9 bases, with 13 bases separating them. The CDR3 loop spans 15 amino acids. CDR3 nucleotides: TGTGCCAGCAGCGTAGAGAGAGCCGCGGGTTCACCCCTCCACTTT. This encodes CASSVERAAGSPLHF.

The chain links TRBV6-5 to TRBJ2-3; 8 positions agree with TRBD2. This CDR3 comprises 15 residues. CDR1 MNHEY and CDR2 SVGAGI come from the germline V gene. Trimming took 4 bases from V and 1 from J; bases not matched to a gene: 4. The CDR3 spells CASSLGAGGTDTQYF. The CDR3 bases are TGTGCCAGCAGTTTGGGAGCGGGGGGCACAGATACGCAGTATTTT.

This clone appeared a single time. The chain carries TRBV5-4 and TRBJ2-5; D gene unclear. The CDR3 has 15 residues. Between the trimmed V and J ends, which lost 4 bases and 1 base, there was a span of 14 bases. Germline V gene data show CDR1 as SGHNT and CDR2 as YYREEE (reference sequence). This CDR3 is CASSDLATGQETQYF. CDR3 nucleotides: TGTGCCAGCAGCGATCTGGCCACGGGCCAAGAGACCCAGTACTTC.

V is TRBV19 and J is TRBJ2-1; D might be TRBD1 (5 bases). CDR1 LNHDA and CDR2 SQIVND come from the germline V gene (reference sequence). V dropped 9 bases and J dropped 7 bases, with 19 bases sitting between them. CDR3 length: 14 residues. CDR3 amino acids: CASKPALQVNEQFF. The CDR3, as DNA: TGTGCCAGCAAACCAGCATTACAGGTAAATGAGCAGTTCTTC. Looking up the rest from reference TRBV19 and TRBJ2-1 gives the full variable domain: DGGITQSPKYLFRKEGQNVTLSCEQNLNHDAMYWYRQDPGQGLRLIYYSQIVNDFQKGDIAEGYSVSREKKESFPLTVTSAQKNPTAFYLCASKPALQVNEQFFGPGTRLTVL.

The chain employs TRBV6-4 and TRBJ2-1; 8 bases line up with TRBD2. Germline V CDR1 and CDR2: MRHNA, SNTAGT. The ends lost 3 bases at V and 7 bases at J; junction bases unmatched: 11. CDR3 length equals 16 residues. CDR3 nucleotide sequence: TGTGCCAGCAGTGAGAAGGACAGTAGCGGGGTGAATGAGCAGTTCTTC. Residues: CASSEKDSSGVNEQFF.